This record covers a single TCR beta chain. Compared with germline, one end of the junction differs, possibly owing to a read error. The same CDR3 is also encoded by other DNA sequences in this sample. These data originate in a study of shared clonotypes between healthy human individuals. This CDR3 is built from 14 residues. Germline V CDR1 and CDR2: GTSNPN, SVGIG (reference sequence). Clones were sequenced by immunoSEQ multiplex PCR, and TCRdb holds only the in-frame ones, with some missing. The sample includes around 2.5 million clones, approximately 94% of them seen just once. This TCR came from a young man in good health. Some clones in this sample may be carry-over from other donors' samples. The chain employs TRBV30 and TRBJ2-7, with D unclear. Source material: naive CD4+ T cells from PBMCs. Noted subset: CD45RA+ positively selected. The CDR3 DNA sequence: TGTGCTTGGAGTGTACAGCAGTTAACCTACGAGCAGTACTTC. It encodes CAWSVQQLTYEQYF.